Listed below are T cell receptor beta chains from one sample, sequenced in a study of PD-1 blockade in mismatch repair-deficient tumors. TCRdb keeps only in-frame clones here, not all; method: immunoSEQ multiplex PCR. The sample contains around 40,000 clones, 75% to 85% of which appear only once. Here the sequenced sample was peripheral blood, taken 4 weeks after starting pembrolizumab. The receptor set was obtained from an adult with mismatch repair-deficient cancer. CDR3s include the opening cysteine and the closing phenylalanine or tryptophan. D genes are given only for firm matches. Clone size is stated in some rows and not others, as once, few, many or a class when expanded.

>.|.|TRBJ2-3|TRBV7-2
TGTGCCAGCAGCCCAACTAGGAGGGGCACGGCAGATACGCAGTATTTT
CASSPTRRGTADTQYF
>.|.|TRBJ2-7|TRBV6-6
TGTGCCAGCAGTAAAGGAGGTACCTACGAGCAGTACTTC
CASSKGGTYEQYF
>few|TRBD2|TRBJ2-2|TRBV7-8
TGTGCCAGCAGCAGGGAGCGGGAGAAGAACACCGGGGAGCTGTTTTTT
CASSREREKNTGELFF
>.|.|TRBJ2-4|TRBV13
TGTGCCAGCGGTGGGCCCAAAAACATTCAGTACTTC
CASGGPKNIQYF
>.|.|TRBJ2-7|TRBV2
TGTGCCAGCACAGAGACTCCCCAGGTTCTGGGGCAGTACTTC
CASTETPQVLGQYF
>.|.|TRBJ1-3|TRBV28
TGTGCCAGCAGTTTACAGGGTTTCTCTGGAAACACCATATATTTT
CASSLQGFSGNTIYF
>.|.|TRBJ2-7|TRBV30
TGTGCCTGGAGTTTCGAGGGAACGGGAGTGAACGAGCAGTACTTC
CAWSFEGTGVNEQYF
>once|.|TRBJ2-3|TRBV4-1
TGCGCCAGCAGCCAAACCAGCGGTCACAGGGATACGCAGTATTTT
CASSQTSGHRDTQYF
>.|.|TRBJ2-3|TRBV5-1
TGCGCCAGCAGCGTGGCCAGGGGAGATACGCAGTATTTT
CASSVARGDTQYF
>.|.|TRBJ1-1|TRBV6-5
TGTGCCAGCAGTTACTACGGGAGGAGCACTGAAGCTTTCTTT
CASSYYGRSTEAFF
>.|TRBD2|TRBJ2-5|TRBV15
TGTGCCACCAGCAGAGGGGGGGGGAGGCCAGGAGAGACCCAGTACTTC
CATSRGGGRPGETQYF
>.|.|TRBJ1-1|TRBV20-1
TGCAGTGCTAGACAGGGTGTTCGGTTAGCTTTT
CSARQGVRLAF
>.|.|TRBJ1-2|TRBV2
TGTGCCAGCAGTATTATCAGGAGTTCTAACTATGGCTACACCTTC
CASSIIRSSNYGYTF
>.|.|TRBJ2-2|TRBV7-2
TGTGCCAGCAGCTTAGCGCTAAGTGGGTGGGGGGAGCTGTTTTTT
CASSLALSGWGELFF
>.|.|TRBJ2-3|TRBV4-1
TGCGCCAGCAGCCAAGGGGATTGGGGACCCACAGATACGCAGTATTTT
CASSQGDWGPTDTQYF
>.|.|TRBJ2-3|TRBV11-3
TGTGCCAGCAGCTTAGCCCATACAGCGACTAGCACAGATACGCAGTATTTT
CASSLAHTATSTDTQYF
>.|TRBD1|TRBJ1-1|TRBV6-5
TGTGCCAGCAGTTATTGGACAGGGGGGAGCACTGAAGCTTTCTTT
CASSYWTGGSTEAFF
>.|.|TRBJ1-3|TRBV18
TGTGCCAGCTCACCAGGCAGGGCAGCTGGAAACACCATATATTTT
CASSPGRAAGNTIYF